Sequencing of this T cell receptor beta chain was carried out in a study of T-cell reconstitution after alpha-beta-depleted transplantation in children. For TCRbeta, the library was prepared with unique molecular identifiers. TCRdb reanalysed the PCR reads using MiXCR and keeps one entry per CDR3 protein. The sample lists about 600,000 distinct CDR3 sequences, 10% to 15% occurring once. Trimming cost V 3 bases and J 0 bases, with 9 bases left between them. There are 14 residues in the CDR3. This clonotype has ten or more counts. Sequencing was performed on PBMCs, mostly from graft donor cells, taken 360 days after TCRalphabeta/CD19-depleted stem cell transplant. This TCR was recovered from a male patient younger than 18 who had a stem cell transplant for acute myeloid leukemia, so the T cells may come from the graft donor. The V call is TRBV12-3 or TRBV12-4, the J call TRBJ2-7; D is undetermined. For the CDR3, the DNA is TGTGCCAGCAGTTTTTGGGATAGCTCCTACGAGCAGTACTTC. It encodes CASSFWDSSYEQYF.